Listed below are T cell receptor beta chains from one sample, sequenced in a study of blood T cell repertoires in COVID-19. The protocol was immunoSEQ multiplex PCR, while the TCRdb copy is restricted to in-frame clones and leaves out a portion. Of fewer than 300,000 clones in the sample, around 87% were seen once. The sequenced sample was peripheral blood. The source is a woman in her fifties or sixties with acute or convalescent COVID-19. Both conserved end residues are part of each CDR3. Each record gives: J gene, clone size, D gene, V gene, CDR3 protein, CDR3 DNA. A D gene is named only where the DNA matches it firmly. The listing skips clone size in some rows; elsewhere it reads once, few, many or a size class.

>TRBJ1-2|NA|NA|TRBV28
CASSLRGRGYTF
TGTGCCAGCAGTTTAAGAGGGCGCGGCTACACCTTC
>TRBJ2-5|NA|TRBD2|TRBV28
CASRSGGSWETQYF
TGTGCCAGCAGGTCGGGCGGGAGTTGGGAGACCCAGTACTTC
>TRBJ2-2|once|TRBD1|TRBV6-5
CASSYPRGPHTGELFF
TGTGCCAGCAGTTACCCCAGGGGGCCGCACACCGGGGAGCTGTTTTTT
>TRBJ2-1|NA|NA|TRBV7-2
CASSLGRDNEQFF
TGTGCCAGCAGCTTAGGACGGGACAATGAGCAGTTCTTC
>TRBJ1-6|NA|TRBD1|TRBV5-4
CASSPGNRGLNSPLHF
TGTGCCAGCAGCCCGGGTAACAGGGGGCTCAATTCACCCCTCCACTTT
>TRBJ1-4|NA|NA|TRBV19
CASSIVLVDISREKLFF
TGTGCCAGTAGTATAGTACTGGTTGACATCTCCCGAGAAAAACTGTTTTTT
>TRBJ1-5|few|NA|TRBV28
CASSYRIPKNQPQHF
TGTGCCAGCAGTTACAGGATCCCTAAAAATCAGCCCCAGCATTTT
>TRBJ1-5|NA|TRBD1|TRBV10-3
CATQGQTNQPQHF
TGTGCCACCCAGGGACAGACCAATCAGCCCCAGCATTTT
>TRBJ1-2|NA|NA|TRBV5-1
CASSLEWRDIARVGYTF
TGCGCCAGCAGCTTGGAGTGGCGAGACATCGCCAGGGTTGGCTACACCTTC
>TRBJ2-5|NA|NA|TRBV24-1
CATSESRLPRETQYF
TGTGCCACCAGTGAGAGCCGACTGCCTAGAGAGACCCAGTACTTC
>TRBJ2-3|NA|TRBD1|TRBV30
CAGQGMGTDTQYF
TGTGCCGGACAGGGCATGGGGACAGATACGCAGTATTTT
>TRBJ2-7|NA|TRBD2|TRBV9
CASSATGTSGSKQYF
TGTGCCAGCAGCGCGACCGGGACTAGCGGGAGCAAGCAGTACTTC
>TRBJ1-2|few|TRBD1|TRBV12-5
CASGLQTGSYTF
TGTGCTAGTGGTTTACAGACAGGGAGCTACACCTTC
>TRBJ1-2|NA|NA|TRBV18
CASSPPGQLWIYGYTF
TGTGCCAGCTCACCACCGGGGCAGTTGTGGATCTATGGCTACACCTTC
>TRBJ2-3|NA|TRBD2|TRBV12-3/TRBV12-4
CTSGLTDTQYF
TGTACTAGCGGGCTCACAGATACGCAGTATTTT
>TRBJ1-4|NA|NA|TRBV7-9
CASSLRGLDEKLFF
TGTGCCAGCAGCTTACGGGGTCTGGATGAAAAACTGTTTTTT
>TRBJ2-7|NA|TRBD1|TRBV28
CASSPPTGNVYEQYF
TGTGCCAGCAGTCCCCCGACAGGGAACGTTTACGAGCAGTACTTC
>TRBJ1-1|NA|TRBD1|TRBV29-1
CSVGGQGFKTEAFF
TGCAGCGTTGGGGGACAGGGGTTTAAGACTGAAGCTTTCTTT
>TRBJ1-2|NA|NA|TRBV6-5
CASSYSSRGDYGYTF
TGTGCCAGCAGTTACTCGAGTAGGGGTGACTATGGCTACACCTTC
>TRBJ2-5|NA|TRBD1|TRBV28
CASRIRTGGETQYF
TGTGCCAGCAGGATTAGGACAGGGGGAGAGACCCAGTACTTC
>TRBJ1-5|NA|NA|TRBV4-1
CASSQDLYNQPQHF
TGCGCCAGCAGCCAAGATCTGTATAATCAGCCCCAGCATTTT
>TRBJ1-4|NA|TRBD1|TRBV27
CASSPWTGGTEKLFF
TGTGCCAGCAGTCCCTGGACAGGGGGGACTGAAAAACTGTTTTTT
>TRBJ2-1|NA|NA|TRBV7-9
CASSSSSGTEQFF
TGTGCCAGCAGCTCCTCGTCCGGGACAGAGCAGTTCTTC
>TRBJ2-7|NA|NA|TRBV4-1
CASSHRVSYEQYF
TGCGCCAGCAGCCATCGGGTGAGCTACGAGCAGTACTTC
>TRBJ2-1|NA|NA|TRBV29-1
CSAQGSWEEGDEQFF
TGCAGCGCCCAGGGTTCCTGGGAGGAGGGCGATGAGCAGTTCTTC
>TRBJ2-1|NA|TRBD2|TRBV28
CASRSTSGSSYNEQFF
TGTGCCAGCAGATCAACTAGCGGCAGCTCCTACAATGAGCAGTTCTTC
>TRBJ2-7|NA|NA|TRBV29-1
CSVEDLGGRNYEQYF
TGCAGCGTTGAAGATTTAGGGGGAAGGAACTACGAGCAGTACTTC
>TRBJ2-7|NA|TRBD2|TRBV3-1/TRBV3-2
CASSQGRVGYEQYF
TGTGCCAGCAGCCAGGGGAGGGTGGGCTACGAGCAGTACTTC
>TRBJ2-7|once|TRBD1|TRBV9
CASSARDRGVYEQYF
TGTGCCAGCAGCGCCCGGGACAGGGGGGTGTACGAGCAGTACTTC
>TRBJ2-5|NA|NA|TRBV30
CAGLSNVGETQYF
TGTGCCGGACTATCAAACGTGGGGGAGACCCAGTACTTC
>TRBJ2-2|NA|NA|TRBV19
CASNPGHQNTGELFF
TGTGCCAGTAATCCGGGACACCAGAACACCGGGGAGCTGTTTTTT
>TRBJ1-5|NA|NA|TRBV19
CASLKGFVSNQPQHF
TGTGCCAGCCTCAAGGGGTTCGTGAGCAATCAGCCCCAGCATTTT
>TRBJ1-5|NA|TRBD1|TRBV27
CASSLAGTGGYNQPQHF
TGTGCCAGCAGTCTTGCCGGGACAGGGGGCTACAATCAGCCCCAGCATTTT
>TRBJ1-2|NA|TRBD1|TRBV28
CASSSLTGGVGGYTF
TGTGCCAGCAGTTCACTTACAGGGGGCGTGGGAGGCTACACCTTC
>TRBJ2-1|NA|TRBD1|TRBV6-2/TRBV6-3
CASSGQGGVGEQFF
TGTGCCAGCAGTGGACAGGGCGGAGTGGGTGAGCAGTTCTTC
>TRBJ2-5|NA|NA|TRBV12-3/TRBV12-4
CASGQTAGETQYF
TGTGCCAGCGGTCAAACGGCAGGGGAGACCCAGTACTTC
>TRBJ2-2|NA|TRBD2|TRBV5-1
CASSPWGGRGNTGELFF
TGCGCCAGCAGCCCCTGGGGAGGGCGGGGAAACACCGGGGAGCTGTTTTTT
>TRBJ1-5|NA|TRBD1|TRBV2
CASSRQGREPQHF
TGTGCCAGCAGCCGACAGGGACGAGAGCCCCAGCATTTT
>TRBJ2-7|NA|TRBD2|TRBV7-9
CASSLRLAGDSYEQYF
TGTGCCAGCAGCCTCAGACTAGCGGGTGACTCCTACGAGCAGTACTTC
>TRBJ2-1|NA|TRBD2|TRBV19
CASSPRAGAPFYNEQFF
TGTGCCAGTAGTCCACGAGCGGGAGCCCCTTTTTACAATGAGCAGTTCTTC
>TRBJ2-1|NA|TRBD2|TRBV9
CASSVGPSGSYNEQFF
TGTGCCAGCAGCGTAGGTCCTAGCGGCTCCTACAATGAGCAGTTCTTC
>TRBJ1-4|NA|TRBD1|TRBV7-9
CASSVRTGDNEKLFF
TGTGCCAGCAGCGTCCGGACAGGGGATAATGAAAAACTGTTTTTT
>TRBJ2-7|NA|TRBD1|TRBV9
CASSGGTGVYEQYF
TGTGCCAGCAGCGGAGGGACAGGGGTCTACGAGCAGTACTTC
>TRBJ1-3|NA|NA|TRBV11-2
CASSLGGGSGNTIYF
TGTGCCAGCAGCTTAGGCGGGGGTTCTGGAAACACCATATATTTT
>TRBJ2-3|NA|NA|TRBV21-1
CASSRRGLAGDGDTQYF
TGTGCCAGCAGCCGCAGAGGACTAGCGGGAGACGGAGATACGCAGTATTTT
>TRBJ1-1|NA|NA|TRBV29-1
CSVGEEIEAFF
TGCAGCGTTGGGGAGGAGATTGAAGCTTTCTTT
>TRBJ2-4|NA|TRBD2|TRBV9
CASSSGGTAKNIQYF
TGTGCCAGCAGCTCGGGGGGGACGGCCAAAAACATTCAGTACTTC
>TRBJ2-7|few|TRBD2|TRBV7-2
CASSRGLATNEQYF
TGTGCCAGCAGCCGGGGACTAGCTACCAACGAGCAGTACTTC
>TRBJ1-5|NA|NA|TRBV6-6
CASSYSSSGSQPQHF
TGTGCCAGCAGTTACTCGTCTTCAGGTAGTCAGCCCCAGCATTTT
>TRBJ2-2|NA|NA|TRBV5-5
CASSLLAANTGELFF
TGTGCCAGCAGCTTGTTAGCGGCGAACACCGGGGAGCTGTTTTTT
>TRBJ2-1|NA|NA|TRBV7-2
CASSYTGNEQFF
TGTGCCAGCAGCTACACAGGGAATGAGCAGTTCTTC
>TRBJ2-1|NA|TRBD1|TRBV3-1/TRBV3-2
CASSRRTGTNEQFF
TGTGCCAGCAGCCGCCGGACAGGGACCAATGAGCAGTTCTTC
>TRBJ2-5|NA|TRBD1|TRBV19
CASAITGEETQYF
TGTGCCAGTGCCATCACAGGGGAAGAGACCCAGTACTTC
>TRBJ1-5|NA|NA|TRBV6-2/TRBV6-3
CASSAARIGVLNQPQHF
TGTGCCAGCAGCGCCGCTCGTATCGGGGTCTTGAATCAGCCCCAGCATTTT